Below, 27 T cell receptor beta chains from the same sample are listed, as sequenced in a study of glioma-infiltrating T cells after dendritic cell vaccination. Here immunoSEQ multiplex PCR was the method, and the copy in TCRdb shows in-frame clones only, minus some. The sample has more than 85,000 clones, more than 75% seen once. The source material was blood, sampled before dendritic cell vaccination. These receptors all stem from a human donor with glioblastoma.

The J gene is TRBJ2-7, the V gene TRBV7-2; a possible D gene is TRBD2 (6 bases). The CDR3 has 16 amino acids. Per the germline V gene, CDR1 is SGHTA and CDR2 is FQGNSA. Trimming cost V 3 bases and J 5 bases, with 20 bases left between them. CDR3 residues: CASSLLSAGLGNEQYF. As DNA, the CDR3 is TGTGCCAGCAGCTTGTTAAGCGCGGGGCTTGGGAACGAGCAGTACTTC.

This chain uses TRBV28 with TRBJ2-2; 13 nucleotides line up with TRBD2. J lost 7 bases, V lost 5 bases, and 10 bases had no gene match. Germline V CDR1 and CDR2: MDHEN, SYDVKM. There are 17 residues in the CDR3. The DNA for the CDR3 is TGTGCCAGCAGTGGATTACTAGCGGGAGGGCCCGGCGGGGAGCTGTTTTTT. The encoded protein is CASSGLLAGGPGGELFF.

The chain has TRBV10-3 and TRBJ1-5; D uncertain. Trimming shortened V by 4 bases and J by 6 bases, and 16 bases separated the two germline ends. The CDR3 has 15 residues. Germline-derived CDR1 and CDR2 are ENHRY and SYGVKD. The DNA for the CDR3 is TGTGCCATCAGTGGGGAAAAGGAGGTATTTCAGCCCCAGCATTTT. Protein sequence: CAISGEKEVFQPQHF.

For this clone: This sample also contains other DNA sequences that code for the same CDR3. The chain is built from TRBV29-1 and TRBJ2-5, with TRBD1 as a possible D gene (6 bases). The CDR3 totals 14 residues. Germline CDR1 reads SQVTM; CDR2 reads ANQGSEA. The V gene lost 2 bases and the J gene lost 5 bases, with 15 bases spanning the gap. This chain's CDR3 is CSVEIAGVRETQYF. As DNA, the CDR3 is TGCAGCGTTGAAATAGCAGGGGTAAGGGAGACCCAGTACTTC.

This clone occurred a few times. The chain carries TRBV25-1 and TRBJ1-3, with 7 positions matching TRBD1. The germline V gene has CDR1 MGHDK and CDR2 SYGVNS. The CDR3 loop spans 14 amino acids. V lost 2 bases, J lost 4 bases, and 2 bases stayed unmatched. The DNA of the CDR3 is TGTGCCAGCAGTGAAGGGACAGCCGGAAACACCATATATTTT. It specifies CASSEGTAGNTIYF.

The chain joins TRBV6-5 to TRBJ2-7; D is perhaps TRBD1 (6 bases). V shed 6 bases and J shed 5 bases, with 17 bases lying between them. Germline CDR1 MNHEY, CDR2 SVGAGI. This CDR3 is 14 amino acids long. The CDR3 DNA follows: TGTGCCAGCAGCCCTCAAACAGGGTACCACGAGCAGTACTTC. It codes for CASSPQTGYHEQYF.

This clone was picked up one time. V is TRBV5-1 and J is TRBJ2-7; D remains ambiguous. From germline, CDR1 is SGHRS and CDR2 YFSETQ. Trimming cost V 4 bases and J 4 bases, with 12 bases left between them. This CDR3 region has 13 residues. CDR3 bases: TGCGCCAGCAGCACCGACAAAGGATACGAGCAGTACTTC. This encodes CASSTDKGYEQYF. Supplemented by reference TRBV5-1 and TRBJ2-7, the full variable domain reads KAGVTQTPRYLIKTRGQQVTLSCSPISGHRSVSWYQQTPGQGLQFLFEYFSETQRNKGNFPGRFSGRQFSNSRSEMNVSTLELGDSALYLCASSTDKGYEQYFGPGTRLTVT.

The gene calls are TRBV2 and TRBJ2-2, with D possibly being TRBD2 (5 bases). Trimming pared 9 bases from V and 5 bases from J, leaving 10 bases between. This CDR3 has 12 residues. Looked up from germline, CDR1 is SNHLY and CDR2 is FYNNEI. The CDR3, as DNA: TGTGCCAGTACACCGGGGACCGGGGAGCTGTTTTTT. Translated, it gives CASTPGTGELFF.

This clone was counted a single time. J is TRBJ2-3 and V is TRBV5-1; TRBD1 is a possible D gene (5 bases). With 4 bases removed from V and 1 base from J, the gap between germline ends came to 13 bases. The V gene's germline CDR1 is SGHRS and CDR2 YFSETQ. The CDR3 is made up of 15 amino acids. CDR3 coding DNA: TGCGCCAGCAGCCTCCAGACGACAGGCACAGATACGCAGTATTTT. It encodes CASSLQTTGTDTQYF.

The chain is built from TRBV11-2 and TRBJ2-2; the match to TRBD2 covers 8 bases. Germline loops: CDR1 SGHAT, CDR2 FQNNGV. CDR3 size: 17 residues. Losses at the gene ends were 9 bases for V and 0 bases for J; bases not matched to a gene: 12. Here the CDR3 DNA reads TGTGCCAGTAGTACCCCTCGACTAGCGACGAACACCGGGGAGCTGTTTTTT. Translation: CASSTPRLATNTGELFF.

V gene TRBV7-8 combines with J gene TRBJ1-2; no clear D. V was shortened by 1 base and J by 3 bases, with 9 bases between the two germline ends. This CDR3 spans 14 amino acids. Germline V gene lookup returns CDR1 SGHVS and CDR2 FQNEAQ. CDR3 loop: CASSLGAGYYGYTF. The DNA of the CDR3 is TGTGCCAGCAGCTTAGGGGCCGGATACTATGGCTACACCTTC.

The chain combines TRBV6-5 with TRBJ2-7; no clear D. This CDR3 has 14 amino acids. Trimming removed 4 bases at V and 2 bases at J, with 12 bases between. Germline V gene sequence: CDR1 MNHEY, CDR2 SVGAGI. The CDR3 reads CASSFHDNTYEQYF. Written as DNA, the CDR3 is TGTGCCAGCAGTTTCCACGACAATACCTACGAGCAGTACTTC.

The V call is TRBV5-6, the J call TRBJ2-1; D gene uncertain. This CDR3 comprises 17 residues. The ends were cut back, 1 base at V and 2 bases at J, with 16 bases in the middle. CDR1 and CDR2 (germline): SGHDT, YYEEEE. The CDR3 DNA reads as TGTGCCAGCAGCTTGAGAACCGGAGTCGGCCCCTACAATGAGCAGTTCTTC. This gives the protein CASSLRTGVGPYNEQFF.

The chain has TRBV28 and TRBJ1-6; D unresolved. This CDR3 comprises 14 residues. Germline V CDR1 and CDR2: MDHEN, SYDVKM. Trimming removed 7 bases from V and 5 bases from J, with 12 bases in between. The CDR3 bases are TGTGCCAGCAAATTGGGTACAGATAATTCACCCCTCCACTTT. Translated, it gives CASKLGTDNSPLHF.

The chain links TRBV2 to TRBJ2-7, with D possibly being TRBD2 (6 bases). The CDR3 covers 17 residues. The V gene lost 4 bases and the J gene lost 3 bases, with 22 bases spanning the gap. Germline V gives CDR1 SNHLY, CDR2 FYNNEI. The CDR3 sequence is CASSGASPGLQFYEQYF. CDR3 DNA: TGTGCCAGCAGTGGGGCCTCCCCGGGACTCCAATTCTACGAGCAGTACTTC.

The rearrangement joins TRBV18 to TRBJ2-7; tentatively, D is TRBD2 (5 bases). The CDR3 consists of 14 residues. CDR1 is KGHSH and CDR2 is LQKENI in the germline V gene. V was clipped by 4 bases and J by 1 base, with 11 bases between them. The CDR3 region is CASSRGSESYEQYF. The CDR3, as DNA: TGTGCCAGCTCACGAGGTAGCGAGTCCTACGAGCAGTACTTC.

V usage is TRBV19 and J usage is TRBJ1-2, with D unresolved. V shed 6 bases and J shed 0 bases, with 8 bases lying between them. There are 13 residues in the CDR3. The germline V gene has CDR1 LNHDA and CDR2 SQIVND (reference sequence). The CDR3 spells CASRQLTNYGYTF. The DNA of the CDR3 is TGTGCCAGTAGACAGCTCACTAACTATGGCTACACCTTC.

The CDR3: CASSGGSRETEAFF. CDR3 bases: TGCGCCAGCAGCGGTGGTAGCCGGGAGACTGAAGCTTTCTTT. This chain joins TRBV10-1 and TRBJ1-1; no reliable D call. This CDR3 comprises 14 residues. Germline-derived CDR1 and CDR2 are WNHNN and SYGVQD (reference sequence). The ends were cut back, 6 bases at V and 5 bases at J, with 16 bases in the middle.

This clone was seen once. The chain links TRBV6-1 to TRBJ1-2; tentative D call: TRBD1 (5 bases). This CDR3 region has 14 residues. Germline-derived CDR1 and CDR2 are MNHNS and SASEGT. V shed 4 bases and J shed 4 bases, with 13 bases lying between them. CDR3: CASSAVQDIYGYTF. The CDR3 region has the DNA TGTGCCAGCAGTGCCGTACAGGATATCTATGGCTACACCTTC.

The J gene is TRBJ2-5, the V gene TRBV14; D is possibly TRBD2 (5 bases). This CDR3 is built from 14 residues. Germline CDR1 reads SGHDN; CDR2 reads FVKESK. V shed 1 base and J shed 4 bases, with 10 bases lying between them. CDR3 sequence reads: CASSQAYRGETQYF. The CDR3 coding sequence is TGTGCCAGCAGCCAAGCATATCGGGGAGAGACCCAGTACTTC.

The chain uses TRBV30 and TRBJ1-1; unclear D gene. CDR1 GTSNPN and CDR2 SVGIG come from the germline V gene (reference sequence). Trimming took off 2 bases at V and 0 bases at J, with 13 bases between the two ends. CDR3 length equals 15 residues. DNA of the CDR3: TGTGCCTGGAGTTCCCCGAGGGTAATGAACACTGAAGCTTTCTTT. Protein sequence: CAWSSPRVMNTEAFF.

This chain connects TRBV5-4 to TRBJ2-3; D unresolved. The CDR3 is made up of 14 amino acids. Trimming removed 0 bases from V and 0 bases from J, with 5 bases in between. Germline V CDR1 and CDR2: SGHNT, YYREEE (reference sequence). Here the CDR3 reads CASSLDRSTDTQYF. The CDR3 DNA reads TGTGCCAGCAGCTTGGACCGGAGCACAGATACGCAGTATTTT.

This clone was seen more than once but under ten times. The rearrangement joins TRBV11-2 to TRBJ2-7; 9 positions agree with TRBD2. V shed 3 bases and J 2 bases; nucleotides not matched to a gene: 2. CDR3 length: 14 residues. The germline CDR1 and CDR2 sequences are SGHAT and FQNNGV. CDR3 region: CASSLVAGAYEQYF. The CDR3 nucleotides read TGTGCCAGCAGCTTGGTAGCGGGGGCCTACGAGCAGTACTTC.

The rearrangement links TRBV6-5 to TRBJ1-1, with 10 bases identical to TRBD1. In germline, CDR1 is MNHEY, CDR2 SVGAGI. The V and J ends lost 6 bases and 4 bases, in that order; junction bases with no gene match: 8. The CDR3 length is 15 residues. CDR3 DNA sequence: TGTGCCAGCAGCCGCCGGACAGGGGGTTTCACTGAAGCTTTCTTT. Amino acid sequence: CASSRRTGGFTEAFF.

The table lists this clone with a count of one. V gene TRBV5-1 combines with J gene TRBJ1-1; 8 bases map to TRBD1. The CDR3 consists of 18 residues. Germline trimming cut 3 bases from V and 1 base from J; bases unmatched to any gene: 14. CDR1 and CDR2 (germline): SGHRS, YFSETQ. CDR3 coding DNA: TGCGCCAGCAGCTCCGGGGGACAGGATATAGGTAGGAACACTGAAGCTTTCTTT. Protein sequence: CASSSGGQDIGRNTEAFF.

The chain couples TRBV29-1 to TRBJ1-2, with D tentatively TRBD1 (5 bases). The V and J ends lost 6 bases and 1 base respectively, with 9 bases between them. The V gene's germline CDR1 is SQVTM and CDR2 ANQGSEA. CDR3 size: 12 residues. The CDR3 DNA is TGCAGCGTCCTGACAGTTAACTATGGCTACACCTTC. Translated, it gives CSVLTVNYGYTF.

This CDR3 is CASSLGPGTAMNTEAFF. In DNA, the CDR3 is TGTGCCAGCAGCTTAGGGCCCGGGACAGCCATGAACACTGAAGCTTTCTTT. The chain uses TRBV13 and TRBJ1-1; TRBD1 agrees at 7 bases. V trimming: 0 bases; J trimming: 0 bases; junction bases outside the gene matches: 7. Per the germline V gene, CDR1 is PRHDT and CDR2 is FYEKMQ (reference sequence). This CDR3 is built from 17 residues. Full variable domain (remainder filled in from reference TRBV13 and TRBJ1-1): AAGVIQSPRHLIKEKRETATLKCYPIPRHDTVYWYQQGPGQDPQFLISFYEKMQSDKGSIPDRFSAQQFSDYHSELNMSSLELGDSALYFCASSLGPGTAMNTEAFFGQGTRLTVV.